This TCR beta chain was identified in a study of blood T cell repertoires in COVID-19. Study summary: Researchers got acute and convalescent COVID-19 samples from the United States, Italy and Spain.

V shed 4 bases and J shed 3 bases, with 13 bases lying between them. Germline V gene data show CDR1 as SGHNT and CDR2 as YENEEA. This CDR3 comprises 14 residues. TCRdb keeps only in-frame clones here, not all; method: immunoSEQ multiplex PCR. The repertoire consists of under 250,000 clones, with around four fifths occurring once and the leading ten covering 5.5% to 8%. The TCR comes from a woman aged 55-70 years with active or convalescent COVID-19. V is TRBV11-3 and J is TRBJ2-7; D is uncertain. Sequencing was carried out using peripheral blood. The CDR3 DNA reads TGTGCCAGCAGCTCCTCCGGAGTTGGCTACGAGCAGTACTTC. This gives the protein CASSSSGVGYEQYF.